Each of the 2 T cell receptor beta chains below was sequenced from the same sample in a study of blood T cells in healthy people across ages (dated by TCRdb to between 2015 and 2016). Libraries were made using 5' RACE. Sequencing relied on an Illumina HiSeq 2500. A second PCR of about 7 to 12 cycles was performed with a sample-barcoded 5' primer and a J-beta primer mix. Using fastp at Q25 and MiXCR, TCRdb reprocessed the public reads and kept productive beta chains. Entries are consolidated by CDR3 protein sequence, retaining the most common genes and DNA. The sample contains around 1.5 million distinct CDR3 sequences, roughly 40% of them found a single time. The ten largest clones capture 7.9% of the sample. Sample: blood. The source is a woman aged 18 to 35 in good health.

This clonotype was seen a few times. V and J are TRBV20-1 and TRBJ2-1, with D possibly being TRBD1 or TRBD2 (9 bases each). Trimming left V 0 bases short and J 4 bases short, with 37 bases between. CDR3 length equals 23 residues. Germline V CDR1 and CDR2: DFQATT, SNEGSKA (reference sequence). CDR3 DNA sequence: TGCAGTGCTAGAGACGCGCGGGTTAGACAGGGGGAAAGAGCACTAGCGGGTTACAATGAGCAGTTCTTC. The encoded protein is CSARDARVRQGERALAGYNEQFF.

This chain links TRBV7-2 with TRBJ2-3; tentatively, D is TRBD2 (5 bases). V was clipped by 5 bases and J by 0 bases, with 15 bases between them. Germline lookup yields CDR1 SGHTA and CDR2 FQGNSA. The CDR3 has 16 amino acids. CDR3 coding DNA: TGTGCCAGCAGCGAGGACTGGAGTGGAAGCACAGATACGCAGTATTTT. It is translated as CASSEDWSGSTDTQYF.